This T cell receptor beta chain was sequenced in a study of blood T cell repertoires in COVID-19. Overall study context: From the United States, Italy and Spain came samples of acute and convalescent COVID-19. The analysed material was cDNA or gDNA that came from T cells, B-cell-depleted T cells, or PBMCs.

V was clipped by 3 bases and J by 13 bases, with 15 bases between them. The CDR3 is made up of 12 amino acids. As processed by the authors: Amplification of reference gene primers provided the estimated nucleated cell counts. Using immunoSEQ multiplex PCR, the repertoire was profiled, and TCRdb retains in-frame clones only, with some absent. That table furnishes V, J and clone size, whereas the DNA furnished D and trimming. This table has under 150,000 clones, 85% to 90% appearing once. This clone was seen once. The TCR originated in a woman aged 45-59 years with acute or convalescent COVID-19. The sample consisted of peripheral blood. The rearrangement links TRBV12-3 or TRBV12-4 to TRBJ1-2, with D tentatively TRBD1 (5 bases). The CDR3 DNA is TGTGCCAGCAGTTTTACGGAGGGGACTATCACCTTC. Translation: CASSFTEGTITF.